Listed here are 7 T cell receptor beta chains from one sample, sequenced in a study of early T cells in non-severe SARS-CoV-2 infection. TCRdb independently ran MiXCR on the 5' RACE reads; one entry per CDR3 protein. The profile shows approximately 84,000 distinct CDR3 sequences, 13% of them singletons. Sample: whole blood. Receptor source: an adult who was a healthcare worker with PCR-confirmed SARS-CoV-2 infection or an uninfected control (not recorded which).

V gene TRBV29-1 combines with J gene TRBJ2-3; D gene uncertain. Judging by the DNA end, TRBJ1-5 fits better; the J call may be wrong. This CDR3 is built from 14 residues. CDR1 is SQVTM and CDR2 is ANQGSEA in the germline V gene. The CDR3 here is CSVEASPHTDTQHF. The CDR3 DNA follows: TGCAGCGTTGAAGCCTCGCCACACACAGATACGCAGCATTTT.

This clonotype was seen a handful of times. Here the CDR3 reads CASSYSNTGELFF. In nucleotides, the CDR3 is TGTGCCAGCAGTTACTCGAACACCGGGGAGCTGTTTTTT. The V and J genes are TRBV6-2 or TRBV6-3 and TRBJ2-2, with D uncertain. The CDR3 is 13 amino acids. V lost 0 bases, J lost 1 base, and 0 bases lay in between. Germline CDR1 is MNHEY and CDR2 is SVGEGT.

Only a few counts were recorded for this clonotype. The rearrangement uses TRBV12-3 or TRBV12-4 and TRBJ2-3; TRBD2 matches at 9 bases. After removal of 5 bases from V and 4 bases from J, the junction contained 7 bases not matched to a gene. The CDR3 loop spans 15 amino acids. The CDR3: CASSLLAGPPDTQYF. DNA of the CDR3: TGTGCCAGCAGTCTACTAGCGGGCCCGCCAGATACGCAGTATTTT.

A few counts support this clonotype. The CDR3 region is CASSLPPGRGSYNEQFF. In DNA, the CDR3 is TGTGCCAGCAGTTTACCCCCGGGACGAGGGTCCTACAATGAGCAGTTCTTC. This sequence joins TRBV12-3 or TRBV12-4 and TRBJ2-1; D might be TRBD1 or TRBD2, each matching 5 bases. The CDR3 loop spans 17 amino acids. Trimming left V 2 bases short and J 1 base short, with 15 bases between.

The V call is TRBV7-9, the J call TRBJ1-1; 9 nucleotides align to TRBD1. Germline V gene sequence: CDR1 SEHNR, CDR2 FQNEAQ (reference sequence). CDR3 length: 17 residues. Trimming removed 6 bases from V and 0 bases from J; junction bases left unmatched: 11. CDR3 bases: TGTGCCAGCAGTCCAACGGACAGGGGAACATTGAACACTGAAGCTTTCTTT. Translated, it gives CASSPTDRGTLNTEAFF.

The gene calls are TRBV7-8 and TRBJ2-2; D ambiguous. The CDR3 extends over 13 amino acids. Germline V CDR1 and CDR2: SGHVS, FQNEAQ. The ends were cut back, 2 bases at V and 1 base at J, with 2 bases in the middle. DNA for the CDR3: TGTGCCAGCAGCTTACTGAACACCGGGGAGCTGTTTTTT. This encodes CASSLLNTGELFF.

The rearrangement uses TRBV20-1 and TRBJ1-2; D call uncertain. The CDR3 is 13 amino acids. Trimming left V 5 bases short and J 4 bases short, with 14 bases between. From germline, CDR1 is DFQATT and CDR2 SNEGSKA (reference sequence). CDR3 region: CSAGGPGSYGYTF. CDR3 nucleotide sequence: TGCAGTGCTGGAGGTCCGGGGAGCTATGGCTACACCTTC.